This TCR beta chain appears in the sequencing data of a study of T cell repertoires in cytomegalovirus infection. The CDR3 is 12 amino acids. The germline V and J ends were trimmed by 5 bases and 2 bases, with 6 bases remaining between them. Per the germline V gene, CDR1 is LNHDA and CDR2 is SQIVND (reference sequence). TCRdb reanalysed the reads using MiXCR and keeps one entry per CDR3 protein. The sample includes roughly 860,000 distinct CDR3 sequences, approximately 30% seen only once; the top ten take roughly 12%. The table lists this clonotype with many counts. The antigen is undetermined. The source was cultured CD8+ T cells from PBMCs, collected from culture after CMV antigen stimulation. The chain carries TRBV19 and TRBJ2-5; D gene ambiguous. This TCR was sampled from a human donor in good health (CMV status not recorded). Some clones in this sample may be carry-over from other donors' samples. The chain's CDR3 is CASSPTQETQYF. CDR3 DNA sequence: TGTGCCAGTAGTCCGACTCAAGAGACCCAGTACTTC.